The 16 T cell receptor beta chains listed next were all sequenced from one sample in a study of regulatory T cells in long-lasting Graves disease. Arm-PCR with iRepertoire HTBI primers amplified the CDR3 regions for these TCR beta libraries. TCRdb reanalysed the multiplex PCR reads using MiXCR and keeps one entry per CDR3 protein. The table shows roughly 610,000 distinct CDR3 sequences, with around 15% occurring only once. Time point in this sample: newly diagnosed GD, antithyroid drugs for less than 3 months. There was RNA extracted from PBMCs, and the TCR library was made from it. The same data also contributed to another study, on T cells in Graves' hyperthyroidism and ophthalmopathy.

Source: peripheral blood mononuclear cells (PBMCs), taken at new diagnosis, from a patient treated with antithyroid drugs. These receptors were taken from a young man with Graves disease.

This clonotype was picked up many times. V usage is TRBV7-9 and J usage is TRBJ1-1; D is uncertain. V dropped 5 bases and J dropped 0 bases, with 7 bases sitting between them. CDR1 and CDR2 (germline): SEHNR, FQNEAQ (reference sequence). The CDR3 runs 13 residues. The CDR3 here is CASSATLNTEAFF. CDR3 DNA sequence: TGTGCCAGCAGCGCGACATTGAACACTGAAGCTTTCTTT.

This chain joins TRBV29-1 and TRBJ2-5; 8 bases align to TRBD2. In germline, CDR1 is SQVTM, CDR2 ANQGSEA. The trim removed 4 bases at V and 2 bases at J, leaving 3 bases unmatched. CDR3 size: 13 residues. The CDR3 sequence is CSVASGGQETQYF. DNA for the CDR3: TGCAGCGTTGCGTCGGGAGGGCAAGAGACCCAGTACTTC.

This clonotype has ten or more counts. The chain couples TRBV5-1 to TRBJ2-7; D gene uncertain. With 5 bases removed from V and 6 bases from J, the gap between germline ends came to 15 bases. CDR3 length: 13 residues. Germline V gene lookup returns CDR1 SGHRS and CDR2 YFSETQ. DNA for the CDR3: TGCGCCAGCAGACGAGTAGGTTTCGGCGAGCAGTACTTC. This translates into CASRRVGFGEQYF.

In this sample, this clonotype turned up a few times. This sequence joins TRBV12-3 or TRBV12-4 and TRBJ2-2, with D tentatively TRBD1 or TRBD2 (5 bases each). The CDR3 is made up of 15 amino acids. V lost 1 base and J 7 bases, leaving 13 bases between the germline ends. CDR3 loop: CASSLGGTRGGELFF. CDR3 bases: TGTGCCAGCAGTTTAGGGGGGACCCGCGGCGGGGAGCTGTTTTTT.

This clonotype was recorded a few times. The chain combines TRBV20-1 with TRBJ2-7; D is perhaps TRBD2 (6 bases). The germline CDR1 and CDR2 sequences are DFQATT and SNEGSKA (reference sequence). The CDR3 sequence is 13 residues long. V lost 2 bases and J 7 bases, leaving 15 bases between the germline ends. DNA of the CDR3: TGCAGTGCTAGACCCGGGACTTCCCTAGAGCAGTACTTC. It is translated as CSARPGTSLEQYF.

The V gene is TRBV5-1, the J gene TRBJ2-3; a weak D match, TRBD2 (5 bases). Germline V CDR1 and CDR2: SGHRS, YFSETQ. V lost 0 bases to trimming and J lost 6 bases, with 17 bases between them. CDR3 length: 16 residues. The CDR3 DNA is TGCGCCAGCAGCTTGGAAGGGCCGAACCGCGGGGATACGCAGTATTTT. It translates to CASSLEGPNRGDTQYF.

This clonotype was seen at least ten times. The V and J genes are TRBV27 and TRBJ1-4; D remains unclear. The CDR3 spans 16 residues. The germline V gene encodes CDR1 MNHEY and CDR2 SMNVEV (reference sequence). Trimming stripped 6 bases from V and 8 bases from J, with 22 bases between. CDR3 DNA sequence: TGTGCCAGCAGGTCAGCAGTCCCCCTCATCGGCGAAAAACTGTTTTTT. Its protein is CASRSAVPLIGEKLFF.

This clonotype was recorded many times. The chain combines TRBV20-1 with TRBJ2-5; TRBD2 agrees at 7 bases. Trimming took 3 bases from V and 7 from J; bases not matched to a gene: 11. This CDR3 has 14 residues. CDR1 and CDR2 from the germline V gene are DFQATT and SNEGSKA (reference sequence). The CDR3 reads CSASSGERGGTQYF. The CDR3, as DNA: TGCAGTGCTAGCTCCGGGGAGCGCGGGGGGACCCAGTACTTC.

The sample holds a few counts of this clonotype. The chain links TRBV19 to TRBJ2-2; possibly TRBD2 for D (6 bases). V lost 6 bases and J 8 bases, leaving 10 bases between the germline ends. CDR3 size: 12 residues. Germline CDR1 and CDR2: LNHDA and SQIVND (reference sequence). The CDR3, as DNA: TGTGCCAGTAGCGGGAGTGAGGGGGAGCTGTTTTTT. This translates into CASSGSEGELFF. The variable domain in full, completed from reference TRBV19 and TRBJ2-2, reads DGGITQSPKYLFRKEGQNVTLSCEQNLNHDAMYWYRQDPGQGLRLIYYSQIVNDFQKGDIAEGYSVSREKKESFPLTVTSAQKNPTAFYLCASSGSEGELFFGEGSRLTVL.

This rearrangement joins TRBV5-1 to TRBJ1-6; D remains unclear. The CDR3 consists of 14 residues. Germline V gives CDR1 SGHRS, CDR2 YFSETQ. Trimming shortened V by 2 bases and J by 7 bases, and 10 bases separated the two germline ends. CDR3 in DNA: TGCGCCAGCAGCTTACGCGGATACAATTCACCCCTCCACTTT. It specifies CASSLRGYNSPLHF.

With regard to this clonotype: Just one base apart from a much larger clone, this may be a read error. V and J are TRBV6-1 and TRBJ2-3; D call uncertain. Looked up from germline, CDR1 is MNHNS and CDR2 is SASEGT. The CDR3 length is 14 residues. CDR3 DNA sequence: TGTGCCAGCAGTGAAGCGTACGCCACAGATATGCAGTATTTT. Translation: CASSEAYATDMQYF.

In its sample, this clonotype was seen a few times. This sequence joins TRBV3-1 and TRBJ2-5, with D possibly being TRBD2 (5 bases). There are 15 residues in the CDR3. Germline values: CDR1 LGHDT, CDR2 YNNKEL (reference sequence). V was shortened by 5 bases and J by 1 base, with 14 bases between the two germline ends. CDR3 amino acids: CASSKIRGLQETQYF. CDR3 DNA: TGTGCCAGCAGCAAAATTCGGGGTCTCCAAGAGACCCAGTACTTC.

The CDR3 DNA reads TGCAGTGCTAGAGATAATTTGGGACCGAGGTCCGATGAGCAGTTCTTC. This translates into CSARDNLGPRSDEQFF. The chain uses TRBV20-1 and TRBJ2-1; D could derive from TRBD1 or TRBD2 (5 bases each). From germline, CDR1 is DFQATT and CDR2 SNEGSKA (reference sequence). The CDR3 has 16 residues. V was pared by 0 bases and J by 8 bases, with 20 bases between.

This clonotype was picked up a small number of times. The chain combines TRBV3-1 with TRBJ2-5; D is possibly TRBD2 (6 bases). Germline-derived CDR1 and CDR2 are LGHDT and YNNKEL (reference sequence). V gave up 0 bases and J gave up 10 bases, with 18 bases separating them. This CDR3 comprises 15 residues. For the CDR3, the DNA is TGTGCCAGCAGCCAAGAACCGGGAGCGTTGTGGGGCCAGTACTTC. Translated, it gives CASSQEPGALWGQYF.

This clonotype has a count of ten or more. This chain links TRBV6-1 with TRBJ2-5, with D uncertain. The CDR3 is made up of 15 amino acids. Germline V lookup: CDR1 MNHNS, CDR2 SASEGT. V was cut by 1 base and J by 1 base, with 10 bases left in between. CDR3 sequence reads: CASSEVADLQETQYF. The CDR3 coding sequence is TGTGCCAGCAGTGAAGTCGCGGACCTCCAAGAGACCCAGTACTTC.

CDR3: CASSRDRVDANEKLFF. CDR3 bases: TGTGCCAGCAGCCGGGACAGGGTGGATGCTAATGAAAAACTGTTTTTT. The chain joins TRBV7-8 to TRBJ1-4; TRBD1 agrees at 9 bases. In germline, CDR1 is SGHVS, CDR2 FQNEAQ. The ends lost 5 bases at V and 3 bases at J; junction bases unmatched: 7. This CDR3 is 16 amino acids long.